The rows below give T cell receptor beta chains drawn from one sample of a study of blood T cells in healthy people across ages. TCRdb analysed the 5' RACE reads with MiXCR anew, one entry per CDR3 protein. Of about 1.8 million distinct CDR3 sequences in the sample, around half were seen once. Sequencing input: blood. The receptor source for this set is a woman in her thirties or forties in good health. The CDR3 runs from the conserved cysteine through the conserved F or W. The D gene is left open where the match is weak. Where a row states a size, it is once, few, many or the class of an expanded clone; other rows omit it.

v_call,clone_size,cdr3_length,d_call,j_call,cdr3_nt,cdr3_aa
TRBV28,few,14,NA,TRBJ2-7,TGTGCCAGCAGTTCCTCCGGTACCGCCTACGAGCAGTACTTC,CASSSSGTAYEQYF
TRBV12-3/TRBV12-4,few,15,TRBD1,TRBJ2-7,TGTGCCAGCAGAGCACGGACAGGGTGGAGATACGAGCAGTACTTC,CASRARTGWRYEQYF
TRBV2,NA,14,NA,TRBJ2-7,TGTGCCAGCATCGCCGGAGGGACGGCGTACGAGCAGTACTTC,CASIAGGTAYEQYF
TRBV28,NA,14,TRBD1,TRBJ2-7,TGTGCCAGCACAACAGGGGGCGCCTCCTACGAGCAGTACTTC,CASTTGGASYEQYF
TRBV7-2,NA,14,NA,TRBJ2-3,TGTGCCAGCAGCCTCCGAGCAGCCGTGGGTACGCAGTATTTT,CASSLRAAVGTQYF
TRBV7-3,NA,13,NA,TRBJ2-3,TGTGCCAGCAGCTCAGAACACACAGATACGCAGTATTTT,CASSSEHTDTQYF
TRBV5-1,once,16,NA,TRBJ1-2,TGCGCCAGCGGCTTGGCCGGCAGACAAGCTAACTATGGCTACACCTTC,CASGLAGRQANYGYTF
TRBV2,NA,16,TRBD2,TRBJ2-5,TGTGCCAGCAGTTACCGACTAGCGGGGGGGAGAGAGACCCAGTACTTC,CASSYRLAGGRETQYF
TRBV29-1,NA,12,NA,TRBJ2-7,TGCAGCGTTGCTGACGGTTCCTACGAGCAGTACTTC,CSVADGSYEQYF
TRBV20-1,few,15,TRBD2,TRBJ2-7,TGCAGTGCTAGAGCGCACCGACTAGCGTCCTACGAGCAGTACTTC,CSARAHRLASYEQYF
TRBV28,NA,14,TRBD2,TRBJ2-7,TGTGCCAGCAGTGCACGAGCGGGGGCCTACGAGCAGTACTTC,CASSARAGAYEQYF
TRBV7-9,NA,17,TRBD2,TRBJ2-1,TGTGCCAGCAGCCCGTCTAGCGGGGTTTCTAGACACAATGAGCAGTTCTTC,CASSPSSGVSRHNEQFF
TRBV7-9,NA,14,NA,TRBJ1-2,TGTGCCAGCAGCATGACCAGGGGAGACTATGGCTACACCTTC,CASSMTRGDYGYTF
TRBV6-6,NA,14,NA,TRBJ1-2,TGTGCCAGCAGTGACTCAGACCGCGGTAACGGCTACACCTTC,CASSDSDRGNGYTF
TRBV7-2,NA,14,NA,TRBJ1-1,TGTGCCAGCAGTAAGCAGGGTGTGAACACTGAAGCTTTCTTT,CASSKQGVNTEAFF
TRBV6-1,NA,15,TRBD2,TRBJ2-5,TGTGCCAGCAGTGAGGCTAGCGGGGGCCAAGAGACCCAGTACTTC,CASSEASGGQETQYF
TRBV4-3,NA,16,TRBD1,TRBJ2-7,TGCGCCAGCAGCCAAACGCCCACAGGGGGTAGTTACGAGCAGTACTTC,CASSQTPTGGSYEQYF
TRBV20-1,once,14,NA,TRBJ1-2,TGCAGTGCTAGTGCCATTAGGGAGCGGGAGGGCTACACCTTC,CSASAIREREGYTF
TRBV12-3/TRBV12-4,NA,14,TRBD2,TRBJ2-7,TGTGCCAGCAGCGTGGGGGGGACCGTCTACGAGCAGTACTTC,CASSVGGTVYEQYF
TRBV19,NA,16,NA,TRBJ2-3,TGTGCCAGTAACCCACGGGGAACGCCTAGCACAGATACGCAGTATTTT,CASNPRGTPSTDTQYF
TRBV6-5,NA,16,TRBD1,TRBJ2-1,TGTGCCAGCAGACATGCTACGCGGACAGGCTACAATGAGCAGTTCTTC,CASRHATRTGYNEQFF
TRBV4-3,NA,16,NA,TRBJ2-3,TGCGCCAGCAGCCAAGGGCGGGGACAGTTCACAGATACGCAGTATTTT,CASSQGRGQFTDTQYF
TRBV28,few,13,TRBD1,TRBJ2-7,TGTGCCAGCAGAGAACAGGGGGCCTACGAGCAGTACTTC,CASREQGAYEQYF
TRBV20-1,once,13,NA,TRBJ2-1,TGCAGTGGGGCGGAGAGGACTGCCAATGAGCAGTTCTTC,CSGAERTANEQFF
TRBV2,NA,11,NA,TRBJ2-7,TGTGCCAGCAAGACCGCTCTAGAGCAGTACTTC,CASKTALEQYF
TRBV21-1,NA,14,NA,TRBJ1-5,TGTGCCAGCTTCCGTAGTCCGGATGATCAGCCCCAGCATTTT,CASFRSPDDQPQHF
TRBV10-2,NA,15,NA,TRBJ1-2,TGCGCCAGCAGTGATTCGTCGGCAGCTAACTATGGCTACACCTTC,CASSDSSAANYGYTF
TRBV15,NA,15,NA,TRBJ2-4,TGTGCCACCAGCAGAGCGATACAGGGCAAAAACATTCAGTACTTC,CATSRAIQGKNIQYF
TRBV9,few,16,NA,TRBJ2-1,TGTGCCAGCAGCGGCGATGGGGGTGGATCCTACAATGAGCAGTTCTTC,CASSGDGGGSYNEQFF
TRBV18,NA,13,NA,TRBJ1-5,TGTGCCAGCTCACCAAAGGACCCGTGGCCCCAGCATTTT,CASSPKDPWPQHF
TRBV27,once,13,NA,TRBJ2-1,TGTGCCAGCAGTCCCACAGCTTTCCATGAGCAGTTCTTC,CASSPTAFHEQFF
TRBV29-1,NA,15,NA,TRBJ2-5,TGCAGCGTTGGAGTTACAGGGAGGTACCAAGAGACCCAGTACTTC,CSVGVTGRYQETQYF
TRBV11-3,NA,12,NA,TRBJ2-7,TGTGCCAGCAGCCGTGAAAATGCCGAGCAGTACTTC,CASSRENAEQYF
TRBV7-9,NA,14,NA,TRBJ1-2,TGTGCCAGCAGCTTAGTATCCGCCACCCAATTTTTCACCTTC,CASSLVSATQFFTF
TRBV6-2/TRBV6-3,NA,14,NA,TRBJ2-7,TGTGCCAGCAGTCCCCCACGGGGTGCCAATGAGCAGTACTTC,CASSPPRGANEQYF
TRBV6-6,NA,13,NA,TRBJ2-7,TGTGCCAGCAGTTACTCGACTAGTTCAGAGCAGTACTTC,CASSYSTSSEQYF
TRBV27,few,16,NA,TRBJ2-7,TGTGCCAGCAGTGGGGGTGGGCAGGGAATTTTCTACGAGCAGTACTTC,CASSGGGQGIFYEQYF
TRBV12-3/TRBV12-4,NA,17,NA,TRBJ1-6,TGTGCCAGCAGCCCTGTAGAAGGGGAAATTAATAATTCACCCCTCCACTTT,CASSPVEGEINNSPLHF
TRBV6-5,NA,13,NA,TRBJ1-6,TGTGCCAGCAGTTACGGTGTTAATTCACCCCTCCACTTT,CASSYGVNSPLHF
TRBV21-1,NA,15,NA,TRBJ2-7,TGTGCCAGCAGCATTACCGACAGGGACCTTCGGGAGCAGTACTTC,CASSITDRDLREQYF
TRBV29-1,many,15,NA,TRBJ2-4,TGCAGCGTTGAAGTTTTGGGACTAGCCAAAAACATTCAGTACTTC,CSVEVLGLAKNIQYF
TRBV5-1,few,14,NA,TRBJ2-3,TGCGCCAGCAGCTCGTTAGCGACCGGAGATACGCAGTATTTT,CASSSLATGDTQYF
TRBV20-1,NA,15,TRBD1,TRBJ2-5,TGCAGTGCTAGAGCCCCCAGGGGGCCGGAGGAGACCCAGTACTTC,CSARAPRGPEETQYF
TRBV28,NA,15,NA,TRBJ1-2,TGTGCCAGCAGGGAGGTTGGGATGAGGACCCATGGCTACACCTTC,CASREVGMRTHGYTF
TRBV14,NA,18,TRBD1,TRBJ1-2,TGTGCCAGCAGCCAAGGTGTGGGGACAGGTCCTATACCCCACGGCTACACCTTC,CASSQGVGTGPIPHGYTF
TRBV6-5,few,15,TRBD1,TRBJ1-1,TGTGCCAGCAGTCGGGGACAGACTATTAACACTGAAGCTTTCTTT,CASSRGQTINTEAFF
TRBV4-2,NA,15,NA,TRBJ2-5,TGTGCCAGCAGCCAAGACCCGCTCCTAAAAGAGACCCAGTACTTC,CASSQDPLLKETQYF
TRBV6-5,NA,16,TRBD2,TRBJ2-1,TGTGCCAGCAGCCGGGACTATCAGAGCTCCTACAATGAGCAGTTCTTC,CASSRDYQSSYNEQFF
TRBV9,few,17,TRBD2,TRBJ2-5,TGTGCCAGCAGCGTAGGGAACTTAGCGGGACCACAAGAGACCCAGTACTTC,CASSVGNLAGPQETQYF
TRBV2,NA,13,TRBD1,TRBJ1-2,TGTGCCAGCAGTGCCCAACAGGGGTATGGCTACACCTTC,CASSAQQGYGYTF
TRBV28,NA,15,TRBD2,TRBJ2-1,TGTGCCAGCACTCAACTAGCGGGGGGGCCTAGTGAGCAGTTCTTC,CASTQLAGGPSEQFF
TRBV11-2,NA,14,NA,TRBJ2-3,TGTGCCAGCAGCCACCTGACAGACACAGATACGCAGTATTTT,CASSHLTDTDTQYF
TRBV10-3,NA,15,TRBD2,TRBJ2-7,TGTGCCATCAGTGAGTCACTAGCGGGATACAATGAGCAGTACTTC,CAISESLAGYNEQYF
TRBV3-1,NA,12,NA,TRBJ2-1,TGTGCCAGCAGCCAAAAGACCAATGAGCAGTTCTTC,CASSQKTNEQFF